The T cell receptor (beta chain) under discussion was sequenced for a study of patients and donors after allogeneic stem cell transplantation. CDR1 and CDR2 from the germline V gene are SGHTA and FQGNSA. The CDR3 is 14 residues long. V lost 2 bases and J lost 5, with 12 bases in between. TCRdb used MiXCR to reprocess the RT-PCR reads, holding one entry per CDR3 protein. In the table there are some 880,000 distinct CDR3 sequences, about 20% of which are singletons. Sequences were obtained from blood, either unsorted or a sorted T cell fraction (not recorded which). The chain links TRBV7-2 to TRBJ2-5; D gene unclear. The clonotype comes from a human donor who was either an allogeneic HSCT recipient or a stem cell or donor lymphocyte infusion donor (not recorded which). It is not recorded whose cells these are; they may come from a transplant donor. CDR3 DNA sequence: TGTGCCAGCAGCTTAATTATCGGTGGGGAGACCCAGTACTTC. Translating gives CASSLIIGGETQYF.